The 23 T cell receptor beta chains below come from one sample, sequenced in a study of early T cells in non-severe SARS-CoV-2 infection. A single record per CDR3 protein comes from TCRdb applying MiXCR to the 5' RACE reads. The repertoire holds over 55,000 distinct CDR3 sequences, with around 12% as singletons. Source material: whole blood. These receptors were taken from an adult who was a healthcare worker with PCR-confirmed SARS-CoV-2 infection or an uninfected control (not recorded which).

Many counts were recorded for this clonotype. The chain recombines TRBV9 with TRBJ2-1; the match to TRBD2 covers 9 bases. The germline V gene has CDR1 SGDLS and CDR2 YYNGEE. J was trimmed by 7 bases and V by 0 bases; bases with no gene match: 8. The CDR3 runs 16 residues. This CDR3 reads CASSVAAGGPVNEQFF. The CDR3 nucleotides are TGTGCCAGCAGCGTAGCGGCGGGAGGGCCAGTGAATGAGCAGTTCTTC.

The chain combines TRBV7-2 with TRBJ2-7; possibly TRBD1 or TRBD2 for D (5 bases each). Germline CDR1 is SGHTA and CDR2 is FQGNSA. V lost 1 base and J 0 bases, leaving 10 bases between the germline ends. The CDR3 loop spans 15 amino acids. The CDR3: CASSLGPGSSYEQYF. The DNA for the CDR3 is TGTGCCAGCAGCTTAGGGCCAGGGAGCTCCTACGAGCAGTACTTC. Using reference TRBV7-2 and TRBJ2-7 for the parts outside the CDR3, the full variable domain is GAGVSQSPSNKVTEKGKDVELRCDPISGHTALYWYRQSLGQGLEFLIYFQGNSAPDKSGLPSDRFSAERTGGSVSTLTIQRTQQEDSAVYLCASSLGPGSSYEQYFGPGTRLTVT.

This clonotype was detected many times. V is TRBV5-1 and J is TRBJ2-1, with 7 bases lining up with TRBD1. The CDR3 extends over 15 amino acids. Germline CDR1 and CDR2: SGHRS and YFSETQ. V was pared by 1 base and J by 4 bases, with 5 bases of the junction left unmatched. The DNA for the CDR3 is TGCGCCAGCAGCTTGCAGGGGGTAGTTTACAATGAGCAGTTCTTC. The encoded protein is CASSLQGVVYNEQFF.

The gene calls are TRBV5-7 and TRBJ1-1; 9 bases are a match to TRBD1. TRBV5-7 is flagged as an ORF with uncertain function. CDR3 length equals 14 residues. Trimming took 4 bases from V and 5 from J; bases not matched to a gene: 6. CDR3 bases: TGTGCCAGCAGCGGTGGGACAGGGAGGACTGAAGCTTTCTTT. Its protein is CASSGGTGRTEAFF.

This clonotype was counted many times. The chain recombines TRBV24-1 with TRBJ1-5; D gene uncertain. The germline gives CDR1 KGHDR, CDR2 SFDVKD. The V gene lost 1 base and the J gene lost 5 bases, with 8 bases spanning the gap. This CDR3 contains 14 residues. In nucleotides, the CDR3 is TGTGCCACCAGTGATTTTGAAGGATATCAGCCCCAGCATTTT. It encodes CATSDFEGYQPQHF.

This clonotype occurred once. This may come from a read error, since a much larger clone is one base off. This chain uses TRBV29-1 with TRBJ1-1; no clear D gene. The CDR3 spans 11 residues. V gave up 7 bases and J gave up 1 base, with 7 bases separating them. Germline lookup yields CDR1 SQVTM and CDR2 ANQGSEA. CDR3 residues: CSADRNTEAFF. CDR3 sequence (DNA): TGCAGCGCTGATCGGAACACTGAAGCTTTCTTT. The variable domain in full, with the rest retrieved from reference TRBV29-1 and TRBJ1-1, is SAVISQKPSRDICQRGTSLTIQCQVDSQVTMMFWYRQQPGQSLTLIATANQGSEATYESGFVIDKFPISRPNLTFSTLTVSNMSPEDSSIYLCSADRNTEAFFGQGTRLTVV.

This clonotype was seen more than once but under ten times. The genes are TRBV12-3 or TRBV12-4 and TRBJ1-5, with no clear D. Trimming shortened V by 6 bases and J by 0 bases, and 3 bases separated the two germline ends. This CDR3 region has 12 residues. Here the CDR3 DNA reads TGTGCCAGCAGCCCTAGCAATCAGCCCCAGCATTTT. This codes for CASSPSNQPQHF.

This clonotype was observed at least ten times. V and J are TRBV5-4 and TRBJ2-3; a possible D gene is TRBD2 (7 bases). Trimming cost V 4 bases and J 6 bases, with 18 bases left between them. The CDR3 loop spans 15 amino acids. Germline lookup yields CDR1 SGHNT and CDR2 YYREEE (reference sequence). The CDR3: CASSTGGGGRDTQYF. In DNA, the CDR3 is TGTGCCAGCAGCACGGGCGGCGGGGGCAGGGATACGCAGTATTTT. The complete variable domain, with remaining parts taken from reference TRBV5-4 and TRBJ2-3, reads ETGVTQSPTHLIKTRGQQVTLRCSSQSGHNTVSWYQQALGQGPQFIFQYYREEENGRGNFPPRFSGLQFPNYSSELNVNALELDDSALYLCASSTGGGGRDTQYFGPGTRLTVL.

This chain uses TRBV20-1 with TRBJ2-7; 9 positions match TRBD2. Unmatched junction bases numbered 13, after V lost 6 bases and J lost 7 bases. The CDR3 totals 14 residues. Germline assignment: CDR1 DFQATT and CDR2 SNEGSKA (reference sequence). In nucleotides, the CDR3 is TGCAGTGCCCACCCCGCGGGAGGGTCATGGGAGCAGTACTTC. It specifies CSAHPAGGSWEQYF.

This clonotype was seen repeatedly, ten times or more. The junction does not match germline at one end; this may be a read error. This sequence joins TRBV2 and TRBJ2-7, with D unclear. This CDR3 has 12 residues. Germline CDR1 reads SNHLY; CDR2 reads FYNNEI. The CDR3 region has the DNA TGTGCCAGCAGGGAAGATGACTACGAGCAGTACTTC. It specifies CASREDDYEQYF.

V gene TRBV28 combines with J gene TRBJ2-7; weak D call: TRBD2 (6 bases). This CDR3 has 14 residues. CDR1 is MDHEN, CDR2 SYDVKM, per germline. Trimming took off 3 bases at V and 3 bases at J, with 12 bases between the two ends. The CDR3, as DNA: TGTGCCAGCAGTTTTGGGGGGAACCTCTACGAGCAGTACTTC. Amino acid sequence: CASSFGGNLYEQYF. Using reference TRBV28 and TRBJ2-7 for the parts outside the CDR3, the full variable domain is DVKVTQSSRYLVKRTGEKVFLECVQDMDHENMFWYRQDPGLGLRLIYFSYDVKMKEKGDIPEGYSVSREKKERFSLILESASTNQTSMYLCASSFGGNLYEQYFGPGTRLTVT.

In this sample, this clonotype turned up many times. This chain uses TRBV18 with TRBJ2-7; the D call may be TRBD1 or TRBD2 (5 bases each). The V end lost 1 base, the J end lost 0 bases, and 10 bases lay between the germline ends. CDR3 size: 15 residues. Germline CDR1 is KGHSH and CDR2 is LQKENI. The CDR3 DNA follows: TGTGCCAGCTCACCACGGGGTGGGGGCTCCTACGAGCAGTACTTC. Its protein product is CASSPRGGGSYEQYF.

This clonotype has a handful of counts. The genes are TRBV29-1 and TRBJ2-1; 7 bases align to TRBD1. CDR3 length equals 13 residues. Germline loops: CDR1 SQVTM, CDR2 ANQGSEA. Trimming removed 6 bases from V and 9 bases from J; junction bases left unmatched: 11. The CDR3 DNA reads TGCAGCGTCACAGGGGTCAGATCGGGTGAGCAGTTCTTC. Its translation: CSVTGVRSGEQFF.

The CDR3 protein is CASSAGLAGGEETQYF. The CDR3 DNA sequence: TGTGCCAGCAGCGCCGGACTAGCGGGAGGCGAAGAGACCCAGTACTTC. V usage is TRBV9 and J usage is TRBJ2-5; 14 nucleotides line up with TRBD2. CDR1 and CDR2 from the germline V gene are SGDLS and YYNGEE. CDR3 length: 16 amino acids. Trimming at V came to 3 bases and at J to 3 bases, leaving 4 bases not matched to a gene.

The gene calls are TRBV29-1 and TRBJ2-5, with 8 positions matching TRBD2. V dropped 7 bases and J dropped 5; count of bases not matched to a gene: 6. CDR3 length equals 12 residues. Germline CDR1 SQVTM, CDR2 ANQGSEA. Here the CDR3 DNA reads TGCAGCGCCGACAGCGGGAGCGAGACCCAGTACTTC. Protein: CSADSGSETQYF.

This clonotype was recorded many times. This sequence joins TRBV6-1 and TRBJ1-5, with D hard to call. The CDR3 loop spans 13 amino acids. Trimming shortened V by 0 bases and J by 5 bases, and 5 bases separated the two germline ends. In germline, CDR1 is MNHNS, CDR2 SASEGT. This CDR3 is CASSEAFDQPQHF. The CDR3 DNA follows: TGTGCCAGCAGTGAAGCCTTTGATCAGCCCCAGCATTTT.

This clonotype occurred many times. The V gene is TRBV20-1, the J gene TRBJ1-5; possibly TRBD1 for D (6 bases). Trimming stripped 3 bases from V and 4 bases from J, with 7 bases between. CDR3 length equals 12 residues. The germline CDR1 and CDR2 sequences are DFQATT and SNEGSKA (reference sequence). The CDR3 nucleotides read TGCAGTGCTAGTAGGGGGAATCAGCCCCAGCATTTT. It is translated as CSASRGNQPQHF.

This clonotype was picked up many times. The gene calls are TRBV5-1 and TRBJ1-1; D is possibly TRBD1 (5 bases). Germline assignment: CDR1 SGHRS and CDR2 YFSETQ. This CDR3 spans 15 amino acids. Deletions cut 0 bases from V and 1 base from J, with 10 bases between. The CDR3: CASSLVRTQNTEAFF. The CDR3 DNA is TGCGCCAGCAGCTTGGTTCGGACACAGAACACTGAAGCTTTCTTT.

The table lists this clonotype with many counts. The chain has TRBV12-3 or TRBV12-4 and TRBJ2-2, with 8 bases lining up with TRBD2. The CDR3 totals 15 residues. V shed 6 bases, J shed 0 bases, and the junction held 3 bases outside the gene matches. CDR3: CASRSGGPNTGELFF. DNA of the CDR3: TGTGCCAGCAGAAGCGGGGGACCGAACACCGGGGAGCTGTTTTTT.

In its sample, this clonotype was seen many times. The CDR3 DNA follows: TGTGCCAGCAGCTTCTCCCCTCTCGGAGCCAGGGGGAACACTGAAGCTTTCTTT. It encodes CASSFSPLGARGNTEAFF. The chain has TRBV7-9 and TRBJ1-1; maybe TRBD1 (6 bases). Germline-derived CDR1 and CDR2 are SEHNR and FQNEAQ (reference sequence). The CDR3 is made up of 18 amino acids. Deletions cut 3 bases from V and 1 base from J, with 21 bases between.

This clonotype showed up just a few times. V usage is TRBV12-3 or TRBV12-4 and J usage is TRBJ2-3; TRBD1 matches 10 bases. V was clipped by 4 bases and J by 1 base; unmatched bases: 2. The CDR3 covers 15 residues. The CDR3 DNA is TGTGCCAGCAGTTGGACAGGGGGTGGCACAGATACGCAGTATTTT. It translates to CASSWTGGGTDTQYF.

V is TRBV29-1 and J is TRBJ1-4, with D uncertain. The germline V gene encodes CDR1 SQVTM and CDR2 ANQGSEA. The CDR3 runs 11 residues. The V end lost 4 bases, the J end lost 5 bases, and 5 bases lay between the germline ends. This CDR3 reads CSVGVNEKLFF. The CDR3 bases are TGCAGCGTTGGAGTCAATGAAAAACTGTTTTTT.

This clonotype was observed many times. The chain joins TRBV2 to TRBJ2-5; 7 nucleotides align to TRBD1. The V gene end was trimmed by 4 bases and the J gene end by 5 bases; junction bases not matched to a gene: 4. CDR3 length: 13 residues. Germline V gene data show CDR1 as SNHLY and CDR2 as FYNNEI. The DNA for the CDR3 is TGTGCCAGCAGTGTAGGGGGCGGGGAGACCCAGTACTTC. Its protein product is CASSVGGGETQYF.